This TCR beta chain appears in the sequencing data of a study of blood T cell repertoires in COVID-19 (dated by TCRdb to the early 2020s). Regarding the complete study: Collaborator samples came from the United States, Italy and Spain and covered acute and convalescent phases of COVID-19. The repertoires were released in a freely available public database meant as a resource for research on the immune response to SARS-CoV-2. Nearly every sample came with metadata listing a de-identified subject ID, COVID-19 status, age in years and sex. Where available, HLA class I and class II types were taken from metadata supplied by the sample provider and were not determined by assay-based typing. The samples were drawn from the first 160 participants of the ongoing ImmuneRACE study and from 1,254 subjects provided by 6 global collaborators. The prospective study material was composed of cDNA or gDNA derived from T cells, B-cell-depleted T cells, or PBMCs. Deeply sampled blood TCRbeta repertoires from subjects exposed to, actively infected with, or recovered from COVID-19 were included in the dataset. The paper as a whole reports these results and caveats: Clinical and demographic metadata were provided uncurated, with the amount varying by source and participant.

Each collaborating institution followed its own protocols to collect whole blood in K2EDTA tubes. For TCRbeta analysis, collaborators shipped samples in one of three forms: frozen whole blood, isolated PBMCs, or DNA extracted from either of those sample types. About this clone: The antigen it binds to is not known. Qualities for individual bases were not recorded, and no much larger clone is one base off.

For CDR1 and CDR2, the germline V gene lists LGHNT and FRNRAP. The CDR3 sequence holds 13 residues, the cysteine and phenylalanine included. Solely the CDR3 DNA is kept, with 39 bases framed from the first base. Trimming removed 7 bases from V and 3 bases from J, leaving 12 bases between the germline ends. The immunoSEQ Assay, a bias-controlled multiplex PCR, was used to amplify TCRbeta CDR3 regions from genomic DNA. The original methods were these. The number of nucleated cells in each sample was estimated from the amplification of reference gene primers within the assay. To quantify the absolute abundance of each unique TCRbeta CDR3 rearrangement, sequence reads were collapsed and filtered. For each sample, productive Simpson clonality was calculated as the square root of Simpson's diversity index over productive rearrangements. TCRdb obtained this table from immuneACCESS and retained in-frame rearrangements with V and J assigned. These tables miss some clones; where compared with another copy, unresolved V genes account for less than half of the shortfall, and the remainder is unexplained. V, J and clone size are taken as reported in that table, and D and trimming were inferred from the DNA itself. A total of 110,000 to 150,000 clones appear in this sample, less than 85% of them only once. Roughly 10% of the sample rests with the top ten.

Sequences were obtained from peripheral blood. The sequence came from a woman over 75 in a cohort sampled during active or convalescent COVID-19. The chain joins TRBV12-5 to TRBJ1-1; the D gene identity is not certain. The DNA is TGTGCTAGTGTTGCGGACTGGGACACTGAAGCTTTCTTT. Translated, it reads CASVADWDTEAFF. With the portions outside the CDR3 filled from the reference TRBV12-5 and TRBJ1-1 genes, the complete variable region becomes DARVTQTPRHKVTEMGQEVTMRCQPILGHNTVFWYRQTMMQGLELLAYFRNRAPLDDSGMPKDRFSAEMPDATLATLKIQPSEPRDSAVYFCASVADWDTEAFFGQGTRLTVV.